The clone carrying this TCR beta chain was seen a single time. Its matching antigen is unknown. The data derive from a study of cytomegalovirus exposure and HLA in healthy donors. Produced via immunoSEQ multiplex PCR; TCRdb's table is partial and in-frame only. Of fewer than 200,000 clones in the sample, roughly 91% were seen once. Study findings and constraints: Published work reported that the classifier diagnosed cytomegalovirus status with high specificity and sensitivity. There were 164 TCR beta chains listed as cytomegalovirus-associated. Despite most TCR sequences being rare, some public TCRs occurred in many donors.

CDR3 length: 13 residues. The V and J ends lost 5 bases and 5 bases respectively, with 10 bases between them. Per the germline V gene, CDR1 is MNHEY and CDR2 is SMNVEV (reference sequence). The donors were in the approximately 130-subject validation cohort, distinct from the approximately 700-subject first cohort. V is TRBV27 and J is TRBJ2-1; a weak D match, TRBD1 (6 bases). This TCR was recovered from a man aged 18 to 30 in good health and CMV-seropositive. The sample was PBMCs. In nucleotides, the CDR3 is TGTGCCAGCAGTCCGGACAGACACAATGAGCAGTTCTTC. This encodes CASSPDRHNEQFF.